The rows below give T cell receptor beta chains drawn from one sample of a study of T cells after somatic rescue of genetic block. Measured with immunoSEQ multiplex PCR; TCRdb has only the in-frame clones, and not every one. This sample has roughly 67,000 clones; just under 95% occur once, and the top ten carry around 3%. Sequencing was performed on peripheral blood mononuclear cells (PBMCs). These receptors originate from a man aged 35-49 years. Both conserved end residues are part of each CDR3. The order of the fields is V gene, J gene, D gene, clone size, CDR3 protein, CDR3 DNA. The D gene is left open where the match is weak. Expanded clones get a size class; other rows say once, few or many, or leave the size out.

v_call: TRBV7-8
j_call: TRBJ2-5
d_call: TRBD1
clone_size: NA
cdr3_aa: CASSPVRGLRETQYF
cdr3_nt: TGTGCCAGCAGCCCGGTCAGGGGGCTGAGGGAGACCCAGTACTTC

v_call: TRBV13
j_call: TRBJ2-7
d_call: TRBD2
clone_size: NA
cdr3_aa: CASSLGRGGLDLFSEQYF
cdr3_nt: TGTGCCAGCAGCTTAGGCCGGGGAGGGCTCGACCTTTTTTCTGAGCAGTACTTC

v_call: TRBV9
j_call: TRBJ2-1
d_call: NA
clone_size: NA
cdr3_aa: CASSVVVSGIYNEQFF
cdr3_nt: TGTGCCAGCAGCGTAGTGGTTAGCGGTATATACAATGAGCAGTTCTTC

v_call: TRBV4-1
j_call: TRBJ2-1
d_call: TRBD2
clone_size: NA
cdr3_aa: CASSLLAAQSSYNEQFF
cdr3_nt: TGCGCCAGCAGTTTACTAGCGGCCCAGAGCTCCTACAATGAGCAGTTCTTC

v_call: TRBV6-1
j_call: TRBJ1-2
d_call: NA
clone_size: NA
cdr3_aa: CASSEARGYGYTF
cdr3_nt: TGTGCCAGCAGTGAAGCAAGGGGCTATGGCTACACCTTC

v_call: TRBV27
j_call: TRBJ2-3
d_call: NA
clone_size: NA
cdr3_aa: CASRLEAGDTQYF
cdr3_nt: TGTGCCAGCAGGCTTGAAGCCGGAGATACGCAGTATTTT

v_call: TRBV11-2
j_call: TRBJ2-5
d_call: NA
clone_size: NA
cdr3_aa: CASSSPHGLALETQYF
cdr3_nt: TGTGCCAGCAGCTCCCCCCATGGTCTAGCGTTGGAGACCCAGTACTTC

v_call: TRBV19
j_call: TRBJ2-5
d_call: TRBD2
clone_size: NA
cdr3_aa: CASSIKRGAGGETQYF
cdr3_nt: TGTGCCAGTAGTATCAAGCGGGGGGCCGGGGGAGAGACCCAGTACTTC

v_call: TRBV4-3
j_call: TRBJ1-2
d_call: TRBD1
clone_size: NA
cdr3_aa: CASSQDRGGGYGYTF
cdr3_nt: TGCGCCAGCAGCCAAGATAGAGGGGGCGGCTATGGCTACACCTTC

v_call: TRBV9
j_call: TRBJ2-5
d_call: TRBD1
clone_size: once
cdr3_aa: CASSGRGGQGIQETQYF
cdr3_nt: TGTGCCAGCAGCGGCCGGGGGGGACAGGGGATCCAAGAGACCCAGTACTTC

v_call: TRBV2
j_call: TRBJ1-4
d_call: NA
clone_size: NA
cdr3_aa: CASSGVSSNEKLFF
cdr3_nt: TGTGCCAGCAGTGGCGTGTCCAGTAATGAAAAACTGTTTTTT